The present T cell receptor (beta chain) was sequenced within a study of blood T cells in healthy people across ages. Overall study results and limits: Nothing was known about donor CMV status, and this possibly confounded expanded clonotype changes.

Per individual sample, total RNA of at least 5.5 micrograms was extracted. The authors ran a second PCR of roughly 6 to 12 cycles using a sample-barcoded 5' primer and a J-beta primer mix. A template-switch adaptor with 12 random nucleotides tagged each cDNA molecule. TCRdb analysed the 5' RACE reads with MiXCR anew, one entry per CDR3 protein. Of about 1.6 million distinct CDR3 sequences listed, around 36% are singletons. A remark on this clonotype: Its antigen is undetermined.

This TCR came from a woman in her twenties or thirties in good health. Sequences were obtained from blood.

CDR3 in amino acids: CSAMDWPRSEQYF. The CDR3 DNA is TGCAGTGCAATGGACTGGCCCCGAAGCGAGCAGTACTTC. The chain is built from TRBV20-1 and TRBJ2-7, with a tentative D call TRBD2 (5 bases). This CDR3 spans 13 amino acids. Germline CDR1 and CDR2: DFQATT and SNEGSKA (reference sequence). Trimming cost V 6 bases and J 6 bases, with 18 bases left between them.